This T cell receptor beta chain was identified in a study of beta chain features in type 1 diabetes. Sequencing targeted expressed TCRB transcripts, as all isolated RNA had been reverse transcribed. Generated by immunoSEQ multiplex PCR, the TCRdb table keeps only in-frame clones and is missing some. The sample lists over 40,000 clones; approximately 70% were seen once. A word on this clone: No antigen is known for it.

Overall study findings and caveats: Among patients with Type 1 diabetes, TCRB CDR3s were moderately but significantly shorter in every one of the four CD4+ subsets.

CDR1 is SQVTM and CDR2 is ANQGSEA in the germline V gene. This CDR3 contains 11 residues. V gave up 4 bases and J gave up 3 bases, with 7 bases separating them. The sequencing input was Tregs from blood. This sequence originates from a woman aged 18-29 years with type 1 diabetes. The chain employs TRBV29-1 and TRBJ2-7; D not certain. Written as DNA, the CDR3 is TGCAGCGTTGTCCTGTTCTACGAGCAGTACTTC. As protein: CSVVLFYEQYF.